This TCR beta chain came from a study of cytomegalovirus exposure and HLA in healthy donors (dated by TCRdb to about 2017). Study-level background: An earlier analysis of fewer than 750 of the donors reported around 280 Gb of sequence data and roughly 120 million unique TCR beta sequences obtained from roughly 170 million T cells. To decide whether each TCR beta V gene segment behaved as functional or pseudogenic, an earlier analysis of approximately 620 of the donors relied on high-throughput TCR beta sequencing. High-throughput TCR immunosequencing, statistical association of individual TCRs with disease status, and machine learning were combined to predict cytomegalovirus infection status. HLA typing covered class I and class II loci at four-digit resolution. The genetic ancestry cluster associated with self-reported Caucasian donors included approximately 85% of the 300 to 450 genotyped donors. All discovery cohort repertoires had been generated using a single sequencing platform. Alongside the repertoire data, information on donor age, sex, ethnicity and CMV serostatus was compiled. A later analysis re-analyzed previously published TCR beta repertoires from approximately 670 donors and added high-resolution HLA genotyping to study TCR occurrence patterns. A later genetic analysis took genome-wide SNP genotypes for 398 of the 666 donors and used that subset as a discovery cohort. A separate validation cohort of 100 to 150 different subjects was used in addition to the approximately 700-subject first cohort. The later analysis used no new phenotypic data to find candidate immune exposures, relying instead on TCR beta sequences and their occurrence across donors. The study was designed to test whether signatures of past pathogen exposure could be identified by cataloging public T cell receptors. On average, around 200,000 unique TCR beta nucleotide sequences were sequenced per donor among some 420 genotyped donors of the cohort, with 15% to 20% of those sequences being non-productive. An early release that covered some 640 HLA-typed donors contained approximately 300 gigabases of sequencing data and 75 million to 100 million unique TCR sequences. Using immunosequencing, the study profiled T cell repertoires from roughly 650 subjects and related those repertoires to cytomegalovirus serostatus. Typing coverage varied by locus: about 629-640 donors for A, B, C, DRB1 and DQB1; about 520 for DQA1; about 590 for DPA1; 450 to 480 for DPB1. Several DR-DQ haplotypes were treated as single units for association and clustering because of strong linkage in the cohort. What the work shows at the level of the full study, not this receptor alone: It was suggested by the authors that the approach could potentially be generalized to other disease states and immunological phenotypes. A later analysis found that most CMV-associated TCR beta chains appeared HLA-restricted, with HLA associations seemingly driven largely by CMV exposure. Several of the top co-occurrence clusters appeared to be linked to parvovirus B19, influenza, CMV and Epstein-Barr virus, according to a later analysis. In a later analysis, HLA-associated TCR beta chains showed more clonal expansion and lower generation probabilities than non-associated chains that were equally common. V-gene and J-gene trimming of TCR beta chains was associated with a missense DCLRE1C variant in a later genetic analysis, and the association was replicated in an independent cohort. Roughly uniform sequencing depth across donors was assumed in presence/absence analyses, although this assumption may not hold. A group of highly shared sequence variants was considered likely to be a technical artifact of the sequencing pipeline. In the study, 150 to 200 TCR beta chains were listed as associated with cytomegalovirus. Because the 87-base-pair reads could not distinguish some IMGT-functional V segments, including TRBV6-2 and TRBV6-3, those segments were excluded. A later analysis associated about 17,000 TCR beta sequences with specific HLA alleles at a false discovery rate of 0.05. The only immune exposure information available for the cohort was CMV serostatus. In vitro tests confirmed that a few of the cytomegalovirus-associated TCR beta chains recognize cytomegalovirus antigens. While some public TCRs were present in many individuals, most TCR sequences turned up only very rarely across donors. In an earlier analysis of under 600 of the donors, most TCR beta V segments were observed in productive rearrangements about 87% or about 30% of the time, broadly matching IMGT annotations. Cytomegalovirus status was reported to be diagnosed by the classifier with high specificity and sensitivity in both the original and validation cohorts. A further reported finding was that TCR beta sequences accurately predicted the HLA-A and HLA-B alleles for most subjects in the first cohort. Because some donors lacked HLA typing at each locus, the association tests relied only on the typed subset. The earlier analysis of approximately 560 of the donors excluded approximately 17 rarely observed V segments, including chromosome 9 orphons, because counts were too low. The cohort was sequenced for TCR beta chains only, and without alpha or paired-chain data the features that could be detected were limited. Linkage disequilibrium might explain the correlated functional status among segregating V segments, but an unknown experimental factor could not be ruled out. Compared with the approximately 720-donor mean, donors in an Asian-associated ancestry cluster had fewer N-insertions in productive TCRs, according to a later genetic analysis. Strong co-occurrence of HLA alleles, especially DR and DQ, made assigning TCR associations to individual alleles difficult. A later analysis found that TCR association rates varied across HLA loci, with DRB1 alleles showing the most associated TCRs and HLA-C alleles the fewest.

CDR1 is given as MNHNS and CDR2 as SASEGT, both from the germline V gene. V was cut back by 3 bases and J by 2 bases, leaving a gap of 8 bases between them. Its CDR3 holds 14 amino acids, cysteine through phenylalanine. Here the CDR3 DNA is all that survives: 42 bases in frame from base 1. The library came from the immunoSEQ multiplex PCR assay. For the multiplex PCR, a mixture combining 60 forward primers for TCR Vbeta segments and 13 reverse primers for TCR Jbeta segments was used. The CDR3 region of rearranged TCR beta genes was amplified from genomic DNA with a multiplex PCR assay. The amplified TCR beta libraries were sequenced on the Illumina HiSeq System as 87-base-pair reads. Per the source publication's procedure: A later analysis tallied approximately 87 million unique TCR beta chains across the 666 repertoires, and about 10 million of those chains were shared by two or more donors. To remove PCR and sequencing errors, raw reads were error-corrected and collapsed into unique sequences using a nearest-neighbor algorithm that merged closely related sequences. CDR3 sequences were aligned to IMGT reference sequences to assign V, D and J gene segments. Each retained sequence needed at least a six-nucleotide match to both a V gene segment and a J gene segment. Rearrangements were called productive when the CDR3 lacked stop codons and stayed in frame with V and J; all others were non-productive. CDR3 was defined by IMGT convention, running from the second conserved V-encoded cysteine to the conserved J-encoded phenylalanine. The earlier analysis of some 600 of the donors excluded sequences that lacked an unambiguous match to a single V gene segment. An earlier analysis of almost 600 of the donors classified V segments as functional when productive rearrangements were above 56.7% and as segregating when the standard deviation between donors was above 5%. A statistical classification framework was built to diagnose cytomegalovirus status from the catalog of TCR beta chain sequences. V and J gene assignment, in a later analysis, came from comparing TCR nucleotide sequences with IMGT/GENE-DB human TR gene sequences. Using the TCRdist pipeline, a later analysis assigned CDR3 sequences along with most-parsimonious VDJ recombination scenarios. In a later analysis, each TCR beta chain was defined by its CDR3 amino acid sequence together with its V-gene family, and reads without a unique V-gene family were excluded. As a way to deal with suspected cross-contamination and a sequencing artifact, a later analysis dropped more than 500 nucleotide sequences that were highly shared and had low generation probability. For each public chain, a later analysis derived a clonal expansion index from normalized ranks of inferred template counts within each repertoire. In a later analysis, generation probabilities were computed with a VDJ recombination model fitted to out-of-frame rearrangements, and the resulting probabilities were checked against IGoR. Hypergeometric tests were used in a later analysis to score TCR-TCR, TCR-HLA and TCR-CMV co-occurrence, with a repertoire-size bias correction applied to the TCR pairs. To estimate false discovery rates, a later analysis permuted the HLA or CMV assignments 20 times. In a later analysis, co-occurring TCRs were grouped using DBSCAN, with TCRdist sequence similarity added in when clustering inside HLA-allele-positive subsets. Repertoires with fewer than 30,000 or more than 120,000 public chains, plus five repertoires with anomalous nucleotide sharing, were excluded from co-occurrence clustering. Imported from immuneACCESS, the table was reduced by TCRdb to in-frame sequences with V and J called. These copies leave out some clones; in studies compared against another copy, an unresolved V gene accounts for under half, and the cause of the remainder is not known. V, J and clone size are taken as reported in that table, and D and trimming were inferred from the DNA itself. For this sample there are approximately 85,000 clones; 72% appear just once. The top ten hold around 10% of the sample.

In total, about 650 healthy bone marrow donors made up the cohort. At the time of sampling, every cohort member was nominally healthy, though immune exposures that went unrecorded were likely present. The donor tested CMV seropositive and was one of the 289 seropositive cohort members. A peripheral blood sample was collected from each donor, and TCR beta sequencing was performed on peripheral blood mononuclear cells. The Qiagen DNeasy Blood Extraction Kit was used to extract genomic DNA from the blood cell samples. To note about this clone: Its binding antigen is unknown. Per-nucleotide qualities are absent, and no much larger clonotype sits a single base away.

Sequenced input: PBMCs. This sequence was found in a woman between 40 and 50 years old in good health and CMV-seropositive. The V and J segments used are TRBV6-1 and TRBJ1-5; D gene: possibly TRBD1, on 6 matching bases. The CDR3 region has the sequence CASSDHRGNQPQHF. The DNA is TGTGCCAGCAGTGATCACAGGGGCAATCAGCCCCAGCATTTT.